The 11 T cell receptor beta chains given below trace back to one sample, sequenced in a study of shared clonotypes between healthy human individuals. Generated by immunoSEQ multiplex PCR, the TCRdb table keeps only in-frame clones and is missing some. The sample carries roughly 2.5 million clones, 90% to 95% recorded once. Sequencing was performed on naive CD4+ T cells sorted from blood. Subset indicated: CD45RA+ positively selected. All receptors come from a man between 18 and 29 years old in good health.

The chain carries TRBV19 and TRBJ2-7; possible D gene TRBD2, 6 bases. Trimming left V 8 bases short and J 5 bases short, with 16 bases between. This CDR3 region has 13 residues. The germline V gene has CDR1 LNHDA and CDR2 SQIVND (reference sequence). The CDR3 DNA sequence: TGTGCCAGTTGTGACAAAGGGAGGAACGAGCAGTACTTC. Translating gives CASCDKGRNEQYF.

The chain is built from TRBV5-1 and TRBJ2-1; 7 bases are shared with TRBD1. With V trimmed by 5 bases and J by 8 bases, 16 bases remained unmatched. Germline V gene sequence: CDR1 SGHRS, CDR2 YFSETQ. The CDR3 runs 16 residues. The chain's CDR3 is CASRKWVSGGHDEQFF. The CDR3 bases are TGCGCCAGCAGGAAGTGGGTGTCAGGGGGACACGATGAGCAGTTCTTC.

The rearrangement links TRBV21-1 to TRBJ1-1; TRBD1 is the table's D call and was not checked against the DNA. TRBV21-1 is flagged as a pseudogene. CDR3 length equals 17 residues. The CDR3 bases are TGTGCCAGCAGCAAAGCGCTTTGTCAGGGGATGAACACTGAAGCTTTCTTT. It translates to CASSKALCQGMNTEAFF.

This chain uses TRBV19 with TRBJ2-6; D is ambiguous. The V gene's germline CDR1 is LNHDA and CDR2 SQIVND (reference sequence). The V and J ends lost 6 bases and 3 bases respectively, with 12 bases between them. The CDR3 sequence is 15 residues long. The CDR3 sequence: CASSPQTGGANVLTF. The CDR3 DNA follows: TGTGCCAGTAGCCCCCAGACTGGTGGGGCCAACGTCCTGACTTTC.

The rearrangement links TRBV9 to TRBJ1-5; no reliable D call. Germline lookup yields CDR1 SGDLS and CDR2 YYNGEE. Trimming removed 0 bases at V and 0 bases at J, with 7 bases between. CDR3 length equals 15 residues. Here the CDR3 reads CASSVAASSNQPQHF. As DNA, the CDR3 is TGTGCCAGCAGCGTAGCTGCCAGTAGCAATCAGCCCCAGCATTTT.

V gene TRBV30 combines with J gene TRBJ1-5; unclear D gene. The CDR3 is 13 amino acids. Germline CDR1 GTSNPN, CDR2 SVGIG (reference sequence). Between the trimmed V and J ends, which lost 3 bases and 8 bases, there was a span of 14 bases. The CDR3 region is CAWSLQSSEPQHF. The CDR3 nucleotides are TGTGCCTGGAGCCTGCAGTCATCAGAGCCCCAGCATTTT.

The rearrangement joins TRBV5-4 to TRBJ1-2; 7 nucleotides match TRBD1. Germline CDR1 reads SGHNT; CDR2 reads YYREEE (reference sequence). V was pared by 0 bases and J by 3 bases, with 5 bases of the junction left unmatched. CDR3 length: 15 amino acids. CDR3 sequence: CASSLVQGSYYGYTF. The DNA of the CDR3 is TGTGCCAGCAGCTTGGTACAGGGGAGCTACTATGGCTACACCTTC.

This chain uses TRBV7-8 with TRBJ2-2; possible D gene TRBD1, 6 bases. V gave up 4 bases and J gave up 6 bases, with 12 bases separating them. Germline values: CDR1 SGHVS, CDR2 FQNEAQ. CDR3 size: 14 residues. CDR3 sequence (DNA): TGTGCCAGCAGCTACACAGGGACCGCCGGGGAGCTGTTTTTT. Its protein is CASSYTGTAGELFF.

The chain joins TRBV5-4 to TRBJ2-3; TRBD2 is a possible D gene (6 bases). The germline V and J ends were trimmed by 9 bases and 1 base, with 15 bases remaining between them. CDR3 length equals 14 residues. Germline V lookup: CDR1 SGHNT, CDR2 YYREEE (reference sequence). The CDR3 loop is CATSQGGGTDTQYF. The CDR3 DNA is TGTGCCACATCCCAGGGCGGGGGCACAGATACGCAGTATTTT. Variable domain in full (rest from reference TRBV5-4 and TRBJ2-3): ETGVTQSPTHLIKTRGQQVTLRCSSQSGHNTVSWYQQALGQGPQFIFQYYREEENGRGNFPPRFSGLQFPNYSSELNVNALELDDSALYLCATSQGGGTDTQYFGPGTRLTVL.

This chain links TRBV5-1 with TRBJ1-5; a possible D gene is TRBD1 (6 bases). Germline-derived CDR1 and CDR2 are SGHRS and YFSETQ. Trimming cost V 0 bases and J 4 bases, with 11 bases left between them. The CDR3 has 15 residues. The CDR3 region has the DNA TGCGCCAGCAGCTTGGCGGGACAACAAAATCAGCCCCAGCATTTT. Protein product: CASSLAGQQNQPQHF.

V usage is TRBV28 and J usage is TRBJ1-2, with TRBD1 matching 8 bases. V shed 4 bases, J shed 8 bases, and the junction held 9 bases outside the gene matches. The CDR3 extends over 14 amino acids. Germline assignment: CDR1 MDHEN and CDR2 SYDVKM. The chain's CDR3 is CASSSEDRVDGYTF. Written as DNA, the CDR3 is TGTGCCAGCAGTTCGGAGGACAGGGTGGACGGCTACACCTTC.